This TCR beta chain was found in a study of regulatory T cells in long-lasting Graves disease (dated by TCRdb to about 2021). With regard to the full study: Persistent Graves' disease was defined as antithyroid drug treatment for over 5 years with persistently positive TSH receptor autoantibodies. A total of approximately 35 samples underwent TCR sequencing: around 13 from persistent and around 20 from newly diagnosed Graves' disease patients. Persistent Graves' disease patients in the clinical cohort had taken antithyroid drugs for 9.5 to 13 years on average. The study took place in China and was registered as a clinical trial. Persistent Graves' disease patients were compared with newly diagnosed Graves' disease patients by peripheral blood TCR sequencing and RNA sequencing. General study outcomes and caveats: The authors acknowledged the small sample size as a limitation that may reduce accuracy. The study examined only peripheral blood because the primary lesion, thyroid tissue, could not be accessed. Sequencing and analysis were restricted to the TCR beta chain. Persistent Graves' disease patients showed lower TCR Shannon entropy and fewer highly expanded clones than newly diagnosed patients, suggesting clonal expansion. More public clonotypes were shared among persistent patients (around 3,000) than among newly diagnosed patients (966).

This specimen's time point label, interpreted: persistent/refractory GD, antithyroid drugs over 5 years with positive TRAb. For both TCR sequencing and RNA sequencing, RNA was extracted from PBMCs in TRIzol. The diagnosis of Graves' disease was made according to American Thyroid Association guidelines. Recruitment of patients was carried out at an endocrinology department in Xi'an, China. Each patient gave approximately 9 milliliters of peripheral blood, collected in an EDTA anticoagulant tube. Ficoll Paque Plus density gradient separation was used to isolate PBMCs, and no further T cell sorting was done. An Agilent 2100 Bioanalyzer and agarose gel were used to check RNA quality, and a NanoDrop 2000 was used to measure RNA concentration. Libraries were constructed by multiplex PCR. The sequencer listed for this sample is Illumina HiSeq 4000. iRepertoire HTBI primers and Arm-PCR amplification of CDR3 regions were used to construct TCR beta libraries. Gel purification was performed on PCR products prior to sequencing. The authors processed their data as follows. Across samples, 55 to 80 TRBV and approximately 15 TRBJ segments were identified and used for gene usage analysis of CDR3 amino acid clonotypes. Filtered high-quality paired reads were merged into contigs using COPE and FqMerger. BLAST was used to align contigs to IMGT TRBV, TRBD and TRBJ reference genes, and CDR3 was defined according to IMGT. Clonotypes above 0.1% frequency were classified as highly expanded clones. Shannon entropy was used to measure repertoire diversity, and the Gini coefficient was used to measure V-J evenness. A clonotype found in more than one individual was treated as public. TCRdb trimmed the raw reads at Q25, called clones with MiXCR and kept productive beta chains. Identical CDR3 proteins give one entry, which carries the most common genes and DNA. The V and J calls and clone size come from TCRdb's table, not from the authors' own analysis. This sample is represented by a few hundred thousand distinct CDR3 sequences; around 20% of them were singletons. The ten largest account for approximately 15% of the sample.

Notes on this clonotype: Its antigen target is currently unknown. Base qualities are missing; no much larger clone stands one base away.

The sequence was collected from a female donor with Graves disease. The sequencing here drew on peripheral blood mononuclear cells (PBMCs), taken when the disease was refractory, from a patient treated with antithyroid drugs.

The nucleotides are TGTGCCAGCAGTTCTCTTTACGGGACCCAACAGGCACGAGAGACCCAGTACTTC. This codes for CASSSLYGTQQARETQYF. This receptor chain uses TRBV12-3 or TRBV12-4 and TRBJ2-5, with the D segment possibly TRBD1 or TRBD2, each aligning over 5 bases. V was cut back by 4 bases and J by 4 bases, leaving a gap of 25 bases between them. Counted from cysteine to phenylalanine, this CDR3 has 18 amino acids. The DNA shown is the 54-base CDR3, in frame from base 1.